This passage covers 31 T cell receptor beta chains from one sample sequenced in a study of Ad26.COV2.S vaccination and SARS-CoV-2 variants. TCRdb's copy holds only in-frame clones and misses some; the assay was immunoSEQ multiplex PCR. The sample lists approximately 400,000 clones; 92% were seen once. Here the sequenced sample was peripheral blood, taken after recovery from COVID-19. Receptors were obtained from a human donor who had recovered from COVID-19.

This sequence joins TRBV5-5 and TRBJ1-1; D unclear. Germline V lookup: CDR1 SGHKS, CDR2 YYEKEE (reference sequence). V was trimmed by 3 bases and J by 2 bases, leaving 11 bases between them. CDR3 length: 14 residues. Here the CDR3 reads CASSSRTGNTEAFF. As DNA, the CDR3 is TGTGCCAGCAGCTCGAGGACGGGAAACACTGAAGCTTTCTTT.

The chain employs TRBV5-5 and TRBJ1-4; D unresolved. This CDR3 is 14 amino acids long. V lost 0 bases and J lost 7, with 10 bases in between. Per the germline V gene, CDR1 is SGHKS and CDR2 is YYEKEE (reference sequence). This chain's CDR3 is CASSLGRGIEKLFF. The CDR3 DNA reads TGTGCCAGCAGCTTGGGGCGGGGAATTGAAAAACTGTTTTTT. The complete variable domain, with remaining parts taken from reference TRBV5-5 and TRBJ1-4, reads DAGVTQSPTHLIKTRGQQVTLRCSPISGHKSVSWYQQVLGQGPQFIFQYYEKEERGRGNFPDRFSARQFPNYSSELNVNALLLGDSALYLCASSLGRGIEKLFFGSGTQLSVL.

This chain links TRBV5-6 with TRBJ1-1; no definite D call. The CDR3 is 14 amino acids. The germline V gene encodes CDR1 SGHDT and CDR2 YYEEEE. Trimming left V 2 bases short and J 4 bases short, with 12 bases between. This CDR3 reads CASSLDGVPTEAFF. DNA of the CDR3: TGTGCCAGCAGCTTAGATGGGGTTCCCACTGAAGCTTTCTTT.

The gene calls are TRBV4-1 and TRBJ1-4; no reliable D call. Looked up from germline, CDR1 is MGHRA and CDR2 is YSYEKL. Trimming left V 0 bases short and J 0 bases short, with 5 bases between. This CDR3 is built from 15 residues. CDR3 coding DNA: TGCGCCAGCAGCCAAGACGGGGCAACTAATGAAAAACTGTTTTTT. The encoded protein is CASSQDGATNEKLFF.

This clone was seen once. The J gene is TRBJ2-7, the V gene TRBV5-1; D unresolved. With 1 base removed from V and 3 bases from J, the gap between germline ends came to 5 bases. Germline assignment: CDR1 SGHRS and CDR2 YFSETQ. There are 12 residues in the CDR3. CDR3 region: CASSLNFYEQYF. For the CDR3, the DNA is TGCGCCAGCAGCTTGAACTTCTACGAGCAGTACTTC.

The chain employs TRBV2 and TRBJ1-5; unclear D gene. Looked up from germline, CDR1 is SNHLY and CDR2 is FYNNEI. The CDR3 runs 14 residues. V lost 5 bases, J lost 0 bases, and 8 bases lay in between. The CDR3 coding sequence is TGTGCCAGCAGTCGAGAGGATAGCAATCAGCCCCAGCATTTT. Its protein is CASSREDSNQPQHF.

The chain employs TRBV19 and TRBJ1-5, with D possibly being TRBD1 (5 bases). Germline CDR1 reads LNHDA; CDR2 reads SQIVND (reference sequence). V lost 5 bases and J lost 7, with 12 bases in between. This CDR3 contains 13 residues. For the CDR3, the DNA is TGTGCCAGTAGTTTTGGGGGTGGCCAGCCCCAGCATTTT. Its protein product is CASSFGGGQPQHF.

The chain is built from TRBV13 and TRBJ2-5, with D possibly matching TRBD2 (6 bases). The germline V gene has CDR1 PRHDT and CDR2 FYEKMQ (reference sequence). V was pared by 3 bases and J by 5 bases, with 13 bases between. The CDR3 has 14 residues. CDR3 bases: TGTGCCAGCAGCTTGTCCGCGGGGCAGGAGACCCAGTACTTC. This codes for CASSLSAGQETQYF.

The chain uses TRBV5-1 and TRBJ2-5; D not certain. Germline loops: CDR1 SGHRS, CDR2 YFSETQ. Between the trimmed V and J ends, which lost 0 bases and 0 bases, there was a span of 6 bases. The CDR3 loop spans 14 amino acids. CDR3: CASSLVTDQETQYF. CDR3 bases: TGCGCCAGCAGCTTGGTTACAGACCAAGAGACCCAGTACTTC.

This rearrangement joins TRBV5-1 to TRBJ1-4, with D unclear. The CDR3 has 14 residues. Per the germline V gene, CDR1 is SGHRS and CDR2 is YFSETQ. The V and J ends lost 6 bases and 6 bases respectively, with 15 bases between them. This CDR3 is CASTLDEGYEKLFF. CDR3 coding DNA: TGCGCCAGCACCCTTGATGAGGGTTATGAAAAACTGTTTTTT. Together with reference TRBV5-1 and TRBJ1-4, the CDR3 gives the full variable domain: KAGVTQTPRYLIKTRGQQVTLSCSPISGHRSVSWYQQTPGQGLQFLFEYFSETQRNKGNFPGRFSGRQFSNSRSEMNVSTLELGDSALYLCASTLDEGYEKLFFGSGTQLSVL.

The rearrangement links TRBV9 to TRBJ2-5; D possibly corresponds to TRBD2 (6 bases). The germline V gene encodes CDR1 SGDLS and CDR2 YYNGEE. The CDR3 consists of 15 residues. Trimming removed 4 bases at V and 4 bases at J, with 17 bases between. CDR3 loop: CASSPGGAGGETQYF. The CDR3 nucleotides are TGTGCCAGCAGCCCCGGGGGAGCGGGTGGAGAGACCCAGTACTTC. Full variable domain (rest looked up from reference TRBV9 and TRBJ2-5): DSGVTQTPKHLITATGQRVTLRCSPRSGDLSVYWYQQSLDQGLQFLIQYYNGEERAKGNILERFSAQQFPDLHSELNLSSLELGDSALYFCASSPGGAGGETQYFGPGTRLLVL.

Only one count was recorded for this clone. V usage is TRBV5-1 and J usage is TRBJ1-1, with D hard to call. V gave up 3 bases and J gave up 1 base, with 10 bases separating them. The CDR3 loop spans 14 amino acids. Germline CDR1 SGHRS, CDR2 YFSETQ. This CDR3 reads CASSSWGENTEAFF. DNA of the CDR3: TGCGCCAGCAGCTCCTGGGGAGAGAACACTGAAGCTTTCTTT.

The V gene is TRBV7-8, the J gene TRBJ1-1; no definite D call. Germline-derived CDR1 and CDR2 are SGHVS and FQNEAQ. The CDR3 runs to 15 residues. Between the trimmed V and J ends, which lost 5 bases and 0 bases, there was a span of 13 bases. The CDR3 region has the DNA TGTGCCAGCAGCATACGGGCGACGATGAACACTGAAGCTTTCTTT. The encoded protein is CASSIRATMNTEAFF.

This chain uses TRBV2 with TRBJ1-2; D remains unclear. Germline V lookup: CDR1 SNHLY, CDR2 FYNNEI. V dropped 2 bases and J dropped 11 bases, with 9 bases sitting between them. The CDR3 spans 11 residues. This CDR3 is CASSEMALYTF. The CDR3 nucleotides read TGTGCCAGCAGTGAAATGGCCCTTTACACCTTC. Supplemented by reference TRBV2 and TRBJ1-2, the full variable domain reads EPEVTQTPSHQVTQMGQEVILRCVPISNHLYFYWYRQILGQKVEFLVSFYNNEISEKSEIFDDQFSVERPDGSNFTLKIRSTKLEDSAMYFCASSEMALYTFGSGTRLTVV.

V usage is TRBV4-1 and J usage is TRBJ1-2, with TRBD1 matching 7 bases. CDR3 length equals 15 residues. V shed 5 bases and J 4 bases; nucleotides not matched to a gene: 10. Looked up from germline, CDR1 is MGHRA and CDR2 is YSYEKL. The CDR3 region is CASSYPGQPSYGYTF. CDR3 nucleotides: TGCGCCAGCAGCTACCCGGGACAGCCAAGCTATGGCTACACCTTC.

V is TRBV9 and J is TRBJ1-1; 9 bases agree with TRBD1. Unmatched junction bases numbered 12, after V lost 3 bases and J lost 6 bases. The CDR3 covers 16 residues. Germline V gives CDR1 SGDLS, CDR2 YYNGEE. CDR3 coding DNA: TGTGCCAGCAGCGGGGACAGGGAATTGTATCATGCTGAAGCTTTCTTT. Its protein is CASSGDRELYHAEAFF.

The V call is TRBV6-2 or TRBV6-3, the J call TRBJ2-5; D is ambiguous. The CDR3 length is 16 residues. The germline V gene has CDR1 MNHEY and CDR2 SVGEGT. Trimming took off 5 bases at V and 0 bases at J, with 16 bases between the two ends. The CDR3 loop reads CASSVTPGGNQETQYF. CDR3 nucleotide sequence: TGTGCCAGCAGTGTCACTCCGGGCGGAAACCAAGAGACCCAGTACTTC.

This sequence joins TRBV2 and TRBJ2-3; D might be TRBD1 (6 bases). This CDR3 comprises 15 residues. Germline V CDR1 and CDR2: SNHLY, FYNNEI. V was clipped by 6 bases and J by 4 bases, with 17 bases between them. CDR3 DNA sequence: TGTGCCAGCAGGGAAACAGGGTCGCTCTCAGATACGCAGTATTTT. This encodes CASRETGSLSDTQYF.

The chain has TRBV19 and TRBJ2-7, with TRBD2 as a possible D gene (5 bases). The CDR3 extends over 15 amino acids. Germline V CDR1 and CDR2: LNHDA, SQIVND (reference sequence). V was shortened by 9 bases and J by 3 bases, with 21 bases between the two germline ends. The CDR3 sequence: CASSGLAQRNYEQYF. CDR3 DNA sequence: TGTGCCAGCAGCGGCCTCGCACAGCGAAACTACGAGCAGTACTTC.

V is TRBV5-4 and J is TRBJ2-1, with unresolved D. V lost 0 bases, J lost 0 bases, and 7 bases lay in between. Germline CDR1 and CDR2: SGHNT and YYREEE (reference sequence). This CDR3 has 15 residues. CDR3 in amino acids: CASSLGQSSYNEQFF. The CDR3 nucleotides read TGTGCCAGCAGCTTGGGCCAGAGCTCCTACAATGAGCAGTTCTTC. The full variable domain, with the rest looked up from reference TRBV5-4 and TRBJ2-1, is ETGVTQSPTHLIKTRGQQVTLRCSSQSGHNTVSWYQQALGQGPQFIFQYYREEENGRGNFPPRFSGLQFPNYSSELNVNALELDDSALYLCASSLGQSSYNEQFFGPGTRLTVL.

The chain has TRBV27 and TRBJ2-7; 7 bases align to TRBD2. Per the germline V gene, CDR1 is MNHEY and CDR2 is SMNVEV (reference sequence). There are 12 residues in the CDR3. Trimming took 2 bases from V and 6 from J; bases not matched to a gene: 1. The CDR3 region has the DNA TGTGCCAGCAGTTTAACGGGAGGCGAGCAGTACTTC. This gives the protein CASSLTGGEQYF.

V is TRBV27 and J is TRBJ2-2, with D possibly matching TRBD1 (5 bases). Germline lookup yields CDR1 MNHEY and CDR2 SMNVEV (reference sequence). Trimming took 5 bases from V and 4 from J, leaving 11 bases between them. The CDR3 is made up of 14 amino acids. CDR3 region: CASSGHRATGELFF. The CDR3 region has the DNA TGTGCCAGCAGTGGACATCGGGCCACCGGGGAGCTGTTTTTT.

The genes are TRBV3-1 (or the pseudogene TRBV3-2) and TRBJ2-1; D not resolved. This CDR3 region has 16 residues. Per the germline V gene, CDR1 is LGHDT and CDR2 is YNNKEL (reference sequence). V was trimmed by 0 bases and J by 2 bases, leaving 11 bases between them. The CDR3 DNA is TGTGCCAGCAGCCAAGAAGGCCAGGCTACCTACAATGAGCAGTTCTTC. It specifies CASSQEGQATYNEQFF.

The rearrangement uses TRBV2 and TRBJ2-1; no reliable D call. CDR1 SNHLY and CDR2 FYNNEI come from the germline V gene. The CDR3 spans 14 residues. V was cut by 0 bases and J by 7 bases, with 10 bases left in between. The CDR3 sequence: CASSEARQSNEQFF. CDR3 coding DNA: TGTGCCAGCAGTGAAGCGCGGCAGTCGAATGAGCAGTTCTTC. The full variable domain, its missing parts supplied by reference TRBV2 and TRBJ2-1, is EPEVTQTPSHQVTQMGQEVILRCVPISNHLYFYWYRQILGQKVEFLVSFYNNEISEKSEIFDDQFSVERPDGSNFTLKIRSTKLEDSAMYFCASSEARQSNEQFFGPGTRLTVL.

In this sample, this clone turned up a few times. This rearrangement joins TRBV10-1 to TRBJ1-1; D call uncertain. Germline lookup yields CDR1 WNHNN and CDR2 SYGVQD (reference sequence). V was cut by 4 bases and J by 4 bases, with 10 bases left in between. CDR3 length: 13 residues. CDR3 sequence: CASSVGRITEAFF. The DNA for the CDR3 is TGCGCCAGCAGTGTAGGGCGTATCACTGAAGCTTTCTTT.

This clone appeared a single time. This chain connects TRBV11-2 to TRBJ2-6; 7 nucleotides agree with TRBD2. This CDR3 spans 18 amino acids. V dropped 6 bases and J dropped 0; count of bases not matched to a gene: 11. CDR1 and CDR2 from the germline V gene are SGHAT and FQNNGV. This CDR3 is CASRITPGGGSGANVLTF. In DNA form, the CDR3 reads TGTGCCAGCAGGATCACCCCGGGAGGTGGCTCTGGGGCCAACGTCCTGACTTTC. The full variable domain, completed using reference TRBV11-2 and TRBJ2-6, is EAGVAQSPRYKIIEKRQSVAFWCNPISGHATLYWYQQILGQGPKLLIQFQNNGVVDDSQLPKDRFSAERLKGVDSTLKIQPAKLEDSAVYLCASRITPGGGSGANVLTFGAGSRLTVL.

This chain uses TRBV9 with TRBJ1-1, with 8 positions matching TRBD1. The CDR3 consists of 13 residues. Trimming removed 4 bases from V and 5 bases from J; junction bases left unmatched: 4. The germline gives CDR1 SGDLS, CDR2 YYNGEE. The CDR3 reads CASSPRTGTEAFF. DNA of the CDR3: TGTGCCAGCAGCCCTAGGACAGGGACTGAAGCTTTCTTT.

As for this clone: Distinct nucleotide sequences in the sample also encode this CDR3. The rearrangement links TRBV12-3 or TRBV12-4 to TRBJ2-7; D is possibly TRBD1 (5 bases). The CDR3 sequence is 13 residues long. Trimming stripped 1 base from V and 2 bases from J, with 6 bases between. CDR3 DNA sequence: TGTGCCAGCAGTTTAGGCAGGGCCTACGAGCAGTACTTC. As protein: CASSLGRAYEQYF.

The V and J genes are TRBV12-3 or TRBV12-4 and TRBJ1-1, with 7 bases aligning to TRBD1. Losses at the gene ends were 5 bases for V and 5 bases for J; bases not matched to a gene: 2. The CDR3 loop spans 12 amino acids. DNA for the CDR3: TGTGCCAGCAGTCCAGGGGGGACTGAAGCTTTCTTT. Amino acid sequence: CASSPGGTEAFF.

This chain links TRBV6-2 or TRBV6-3 with TRBJ2-7; 9 bases match TRBD1. The J segment lost 2 bases and the V segment lost 4 bases, leaving 6 bases of the junction unmatched. In germline, CDR1 is MNHEY, CDR2 SVGEGT. The CDR3 length is 15 residues. The CDR3: CASSFGQGRTYEQYF. DNA of the CDR3: TGTGCCAGCAGTTTCGGACAGGGGCGGACCTACGAGCAGTACTTC.

The chain joins TRBV10-2 to TRBJ2-3, with 7 positions matching TRBD2. The CDR3 runs 17 residues. The ends lost 8 bases at V and 5 bases at J; junction bases unmatched: 19. Germline-derived CDR1 and CDR2 are WSHSY and SAAADI. CDR3 sequence: CASGVAGDPPVGDTQYF. The CDR3 DNA reads as TGCGCCAGCGGGGTCGCGGGGGACCCTCCAGTGGGAGATACGCAGTATTTT.